The subject of this entry is one TCR beta chain. The antigen is undetermined. It was with 60 Vbeta and 13 Jbeta primers that the PCR ran. The protocol was immunoSEQ multiplex PCR, while the TCRdb copy is restricted to in-frame clones and leaves out a portion. The repertoire holds 150,000 to 200,000 clones, with roughly four fifths as singletons. Trimming left V 1 base short and J 0 bases short, with 10 bases between. CDR3 size: 15 residues. From germline, CDR1 is SGHVS and CDR2 FQNEAQ. The data were obtained in a study of cytomegalovirus exposure and HLA in healthy donors. On the study more broadly: Some 85 million unique TCRs, all from HLA-typed donors, were included in an early release of the data. Findings and caveats of the study: A few V segments could not be told apart, such as TRBV6-2 and TRBV6-3, and were left out. At a 0.05 false discovery rate, a later analysis found 16,951 TCR beta sequences to be associated with HLA alleles. On later analysis, the bulk of CMV-associated TCR beta chains appeared to be HLA-restricted.

The genes are TRBV7-8 and TRBJ2-7; D is perhaps TRBD1 (6 bases). This TCR came from a woman aged 25 to 39 in good health and CMV-seropositive. Material for sequencing was PBMCs. CDR3 residues: CASSLGGQNSYEQYF. The CDR3 DNA reads TGTGCCAGCAGCTTAGGGGGACAAAACTCCTACGAGCAGTACTTC.